This TCR beta chain is from a study of T cell responses to AZD1222 COVID-19 vaccine. Overall study results and limits: Just a handful of AZD1222 recipients tested seropositive at baseline.

The CDR3 totals 14 residues. V dropped 6 bases and J dropped 2 bases, with 10 bases sitting between them. CDR1 is MDHEN and CDR2 is SYDVKM in the germline V gene. Turning to this clone: Its target is not known.

The assay was immunoSEQ multiplex PCR, and TCRdb's table has in-frame clones only and misses some. This table has 54,000 or so clones, about 90% appearing once. The chain combines TRBV28 with TRBJ1-4; D unclear. The receptor comes from an adult in good health. Sequencing used peripheral blood, obtained on day 0 of AZD1222 vaccination. For the CDR3, the DNA is TGTGCCAGCAGAAACGCTGGGACTAATGAAAAACTGTTTTTT. Amino acid sequence: CASRNAGTNEKLFF.